The 10 T cell receptor beta chains given below trace back to one sample, sequenced in a study of beta chain features in type 1 diabetes. Antigens of these TCRs are unknown. The sequenced template was cDNA made from the entire isolated RNA. TCRdb's table, derived via immunoSEQ multiplex PCR, lists solely in-frame clones and lacks some. The sample yields over 300,000 clones, around 9.7% seen once. Regarding the study as a whole: When Type 1 diabetes patients were examined, their TCRB CDR3s proved moderately but significantly shorter in all four CD4+ subsets.

The specimen was central memory CD4+ T cells from blood. All receptors derive from a man aged 25 to 40 with type 1 diabetes.

This clone was detected only a few times. This chain connects TRBV6-6 to TRBJ1-5; no clear D gene. The V end was cut by 6 bases, the J end by 3 bases, with 9 bases between. The CDR3 is 13 residues long. Germline V CDR1 and CDR2: MNHNY, SVGAGI (reference sequence). Here the CDR3 DNA reads TGTGCCAGCAGCTCCCTAGCCAATCAGCCCCAGCATTTT. Protein product: CASSSLANQPQHF.

J is TRBJ1-1 and V is TRBV9; D unclear. Trimming took 0 bases from V and 3 from J, leaving 6 bases between them. Germline CDR1 is SGDLS and CDR2 is YYNGEE. This CDR3 spans 13 amino acids. The DNA for the CDR3 is TGTGCCAGCAGCGTAGGAGGGTACACTGAAGCTTTCTTT. Its protein is CASSVGGYTEAFF.

This clone was counted only a few times. V is TRBV11-2 and J is TRBJ2-7; 8 nucleotides match TRBD1. Looked up from germline, CDR1 is SGHAT and CDR2 is FQNNGV. Trimming cost V 1 base and J 6 bases; bases outside gene matches: 5. This CDR3 spans 14 amino acids. CDR3 region: CASSLGTGFTEQYF. CDR3 bases: TGTGCCAGCAGCTTAGGGACAGGGTTCACCGAGCAGTACTTC.

This clone has more than one count but fewer than ten. V is TRBV5-4 and J is TRBJ2-5; tentative D call: TRBD1 (6 bases). V gave up 2 bases and J gave up 4 bases, with 12 bases separating them. CDR1 and CDR2 (germline): SGHNT, YYREEE (reference sequence). The CDR3 has 14 residues. CDR3 in DNA: TGTGCCAGCAGCTTAAAGATAGGGGGAGAGACCCAGTACTTC. Its translation: CASSLKIGGETQYF.

This clone was counted only a few times. This could be a read error, since a much larger clone is one nucleotide away. Distinct nucleotide sequences in the sample also encode this CDR3. V gene TRBV6-5 combines with J gene TRBJ1-2, with 7 nucleotides matching TRBD1. Germline values: CDR1 MNHEY, CDR2 SVGAGI. The CDR3 has 13 amino acids. V shed 6 bases, J shed 2 bases, and the junction held 3 bases outside the gene matches. The CDR3 loop reads CASSLDRNYGYTF. CDR3 bases: TGTGCCAGCAGCCTGGACAGGAACTATGGCTACACCTTC.

The chain is built from TRBV28 and TRBJ2-2; D call uncertain. Germline values: CDR1 MDHEN, CDR2 SYDVKM. The CDR3 totals 12 residues. The ends were cut back, 3 bases at V and 13 bases at J, with 12 bases in the middle. The DNA for the CDR3 is TGTGCCAGCAGTTTGGACGAGGTTGTGCTGTTTTTT. This encodes CASSLDEVVLFF. Based on the CDR3 plus reference TRBV28 and TRBJ2-2, the full variable domain is DVKVTQSSRYLVKRTGEKVFLECVQDMDHENMFWYRQDPGLGLRLIYFSYDVKMKEKGDIPEGYSVSREKKERFSLILESASTNQTSMYLCASSLDEVVLFFGEGSRLTVL.

This clone appeared a few times. This chain links TRBV5-1 with TRBJ2-1, with D tentatively TRBD1 or TRBD2 (6 bases each). V was shortened by 3 bases and J by 4 bases, with 11 bases between the two germline ends. The CDR3 contains 14 residues. CDR1 SGHRS and CDR2 YFSETQ come from the germline V gene. Written as DNA, the CDR3 is TGCGCCAGCAGCTCTAGGGGGGAGTACAATGAGCAGTTCTTC. This encodes CASSSRGEYNEQFF.

This clone has only a few counts. CDR3 residues: CASSYSSGQETQYF. The CDR3 DNA reads TGTGCCAGCAGTTACTCTAGCGGGCAAGAGACCCAGTACTTC. V is TRBV6-6 and J is TRBJ2-5; 7 bases agree with TRBD2. J lost 2 bases, V lost 0 bases, and 0 bases had no gene match. CDR3 length: 14 amino acids. Germline V gene lookup returns CDR1 MNHNY and CDR2 SVGAGI (reference sequence).

The chain combines TRBV7-9 with TRBJ2-7; tentatively, D is TRBD1 or TRBD2 (5 bases each). Germline CDR1 is SEHNR and CDR2 is FQNEAQ (reference sequence). Trimming removed 4 bases from V and 7 bases from J, with 14 bases in between. This CDR3 region has 13 residues. The CDR3 bases are TGTGCCAGCAGCTGGGGGACGGGGCGGGAGCAGTACTTC. Its translation is CASSWGTGREQYF.

The CDR3 here is CASSETQETQYF. The DNA of the CDR3 is TGCGCCAGCTCTGAGACTCAAGAGACCCAGTACTTC. The chain joins TRBV5-1 to TRBJ2-5; no clear D. Germline assignment: CDR1 SGHRS and CDR2 YFSETQ. V was pared by 7 bases and J by 2 bases, with 9 bases between. CDR3 length equals 12 residues. Supplemented by reference TRBV5-1 and TRBJ2-5, the full variable domain reads KAGVTQTPRYLIKTRGQQVTLSCSPISGHRSVSWYQQTPGQGLQFLFEYFSETQRNKGNFPGRFSGRQFSNSRSEMNVSTLELGDSALYLCASSETQETQYFGPGTRLLVL.